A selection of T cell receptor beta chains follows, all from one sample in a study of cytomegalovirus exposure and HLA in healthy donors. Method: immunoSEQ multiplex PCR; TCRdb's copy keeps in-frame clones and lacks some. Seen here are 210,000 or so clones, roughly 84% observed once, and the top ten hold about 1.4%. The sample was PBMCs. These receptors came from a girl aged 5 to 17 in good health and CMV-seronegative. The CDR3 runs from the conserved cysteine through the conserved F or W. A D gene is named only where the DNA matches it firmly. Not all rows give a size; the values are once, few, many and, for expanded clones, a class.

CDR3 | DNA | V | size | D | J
CASSQVQGAYEQYF | TGCGCCAGCAGCCAAGTCCAGGGCGCCTACGAGCAGTACTTC | TRBV4-1 | NA | NA | TRBJ2-7
CASRRSGGIYGYTF | TGTGCCAGCAGGCGCTCGGGGGGGATCTATGGCTACACCTTC | TRBV6-6 | NA | NA | TRBJ1-2
CASSFQGALNTEAFF | TGTGCCAGCAGCTTCCAGGGGGCCTTGAACACTGAAGCTTTCTTT | TRBV5-6 | NA | TRBD1 | TRBJ1-1
CASSLPDLSSGNTIYF | TGCGCCAGCAGTTTACCGGACTTGAGCTCTGGAAACACCATATATTTT | TRBV5-1 | NA | NA | TRBJ1-3
CASRQGPVTDTQYF | TGTGCCAGCAGACAGGGACCAGTTACAGATACGCAGTATTTT | TRBV6-5 | NA | NA | TRBJ2-3
CASSGASGGVAKNIQYF | TGTGCCAGCAGTGGAGCTAGCGGGGGGGTAGCCAAAAACATTCAGTACTTC | TRBV2 | NA | TRBD2 | TRBJ2-4
CASSLVAGGPPNEQFF | TGTGCCAGCAGCCTAGTAGCGGGAGGGCCTCCCAATGAGCAGTTCTTC | TRBV7-3 | NA | TRBD2 | TRBJ2-1
CASSSPGQGNSPLHF | TGTGCCAGCAGTTCCCCCGGACAGGGAAATTCACCCCTCCACTTT | TRBV28 | NA | TRBD1 | TRBJ1-6
CAISEQGANEKLFF | TGTGCCATCAGTGAGCAGGGGGCTAATGAAAAACTGTTTTTT | TRBV10-3 | NA | TRBD1 | TRBJ1-4
CASSFLVEGNTEAFF | TGTGCCAGCAGTTTTCTGGTAGAGGGGAACACTGAAGCTTTCTTT | TRBV28 | NA | NA | TRBJ1-1
CASSGGQGARNEQFF | TGTGCCAGCAGTGGCGGACAGGGGGCGCGTAATGAGCAGTTCTTC | TRBV6-1 | NA | TRBD1 | TRBJ2-1
CASRAGGSGNEQFF | TGTGCCAGCAGGGCCGGGGGATCGGGCAATGAGCAGTTCTTC | TRBV2 | NA | NA | TRBJ2-1
CASSIRWTGAYGYTF | TGTGCCAGTAGTATAAGGTGGACAGGGGCCTATGGCTACACCTTC | TRBV19 | NA | TRBD1 | TRBJ1-2
CAWSEGLGTYEQYF | TGTGCCTGGAGTGAGGGACTAGGGACCTACGAGCAGTACTTC | TRBV30 | NA | TRBD2 | TRBJ2-7
CASSVEGRVAGEQFF | TGTGCCAGCAGCGTAGAGGGCAGGGTAGCCGGTGAGCAGTTCTTC | TRBV9 | NA | NA | TRBJ2-1
CASSPGGRSGDTQYF | TGTGCCAGCTCACCGGGCGGGCGGTCCGGGGATACGCAGTATTTT | TRBV18 | NA | NA | TRBJ2-3
CASSPRKGAYYYEQYF | TGTGCCAGCAGCCCGAGGAAGGGGGCCTACTACTACGAGCAGTACTTC | TRBV9 | NA | TRBD1 | TRBJ2-7
CASSAGAGGPLNEQFF | TGTGCCAGCAGCGCAGGAGCGGGAGGTCCCCTAAATGAGCAGTTCTTC | TRBV28 | NA | TRBD2 | TRBJ2-1
CASSMTVSSYNSPLHF | TGTGCCAGCAGTATGACAGTTAGCTCCTATAATTCACCCCTCCACTTT | TRBV28 | NA | NA | TRBJ1-6
CASRPPSRTGSGNTIYF | TGTGCCAGCAGACCACCCAGTAGGACAGGATCTGGGAACACCATATATTTT | TRBV28 | NA | TRBD1 | TRBJ1-3
CASSRRGSPDYEQYF | TGTGCCAGCAGTCGCCGGGGGAGTCCTGACTACGAGCAGTACTTC | TRBV5-4 | NA | NA | TRBJ2-7
CATAILGRQGVWHF | TGTGCCACCGCCATATTGGGTCGACAGGGCGTTTGGCATTTT | TRBV6-1 | few | TRBD1 | TRBJ1-5
CASSLGGSYEQYF | TGTGCCAGCTCCCTGGGGGGCTCCTACGAGCAGTACTTC | TRBV18 | NA | NA | TRBJ2-7
CASSYGAGAADTQYF | TGTGCCAGCAGCTACGGGGCGGGGGCTGCAGATACGCAGTATTTT | TRBV6-6 | NA | NA | TRBJ2-3
CASSRDRVLSEQFF | TGTGCCAGCAGCCGGGACAGGGTGCTCAGTGAGCAGTTCTTC | TRBV28 | NA | TRBD1 | TRBJ2-1
CASSFVSGTYNEQFF | TGTGCCAGCAGCTTTGTGTCGGGAACCTACAATGAGCAGTTCTTC | TRBV5-4 | NA | NA | TRBJ2-1
CASSPRGLSLDSPLHF | TGTGCCAGCAGCCCGCGGGGGCTGAGTCTAGATTCACCCCTCCACTTT | TRBV5-6 | NA | NA | TRBJ1-6
CASSSGSTEAFF | TGTGCCAGCTCATCAGGGTCCACTGAAGCTTTCTTT | TRBV18 | NA | NA | TRBJ1-1
CASSSPSGGRDEQFF | TGTGCCAGCAGTTCTCCGTCCGGGGGGCGGGATGAGCAGTTCTTC | TRBV28 | NA | NA | TRBJ2-1
CASRLGQGFGYTF | TGTGCCAGCAGGTTGGGACAGGGGTTCGGCTACACCTTC | TRBV5-5 | few | TRBD1 | TRBJ1-2
CASSYGQTRGNEKLFF | TGTGCCAGCAGTTACGGGCAGACCCGGGGGAATGAAAAACTGTTTTTT | TRBV6-5 | NA | NA | TRBJ1-4
CASSMSRRTGYEQYF | TGTGCCAGTAGTATGTCCCGCAGGACTGGCTACGAGCAGTACTTC | TRBV19 | few | NA | TRBJ2-7
CASSSHGPLSGSSSYEQYF | TGTGCCAGCAGCTCGCATGGCCCCCTCAGCGGCTCAAGCTCCTACGAGCAGTACTTC | TRBV5-4 | NA | NA | TRBJ2-7
CARSNVGLYEQYF | TGTGCCAGATCCAATGTGGGGCTATACGAGCAGTACTTC | TRBV2 | NA | NA | TRBJ2-7
CASSLDTFDEAFF | TGTGCCAGCAGCTTAGACACATTTGATGAAGCTTTCTTT | TRBV11-3 | NA | NA | TRBJ1-1
CASSSRGGGGYTF | TGTGCCAGCAGTTCGAGAGGGGGCGGGGGCTACACCTTC | TRBV6-5 | once | TRBD1 | TRBJ1-2
CASNILAGGSYEQYF | TGTGCCAGCAATATACTAGCGGGAGGTTCCTACGAGCAGTACTTC | TRBV6-5 | once | TRBD2 | TRBJ2-7
CASSLLLGLAGAKTYEQYF | TGTGCCAGCAGTCTTCTGCTAGGACTAGCGGGGGCAAAGACCTACGAGCAGTACTTC | TRBV28 | NA | TRBD2 | TRBJ2-7
CASSLFSSRNSNQPQHF | TGTGCCAGCAGTTTATTCTCATCCAGGAATAGCAATCAGCCCCAGCATTTT | TRBV27 | few | NA | TRBJ1-5
CASSPRDLGGYTF | TGTGCCAGCTCACCGCGGGACCTGGGTGGCTACACCTTC | TRBV18 | NA | NA | TRBJ1-2
CASTIQGENTGELFF | TGTGCCAGCACCATACAGGGGGAGAACACCGGGGAGCTGTTTTTT | TRBV7-9 | NA | TRBD1 | TRBJ2-2
CASSLQGLTEAFF | TGTGCCAGCAGCCTACAGGGGTTGACTGAAGCTTTCTTT | TRBV7-9 | NA | TRBD1 | TRBJ1-1
CASKRQGEDGYTF | TGTGCCAGTAAACGACAGGGGGAGGATGGCTACACCTTC | TRBV19 | once | TRBD1 | TRBJ1-2
CASSAPSGNEQFF | TGTGCCAGCAGCGCCCCCAGTGGCAATGAGCAGTTCTTC | TRBV9 | NA | NA | TRBJ2-1